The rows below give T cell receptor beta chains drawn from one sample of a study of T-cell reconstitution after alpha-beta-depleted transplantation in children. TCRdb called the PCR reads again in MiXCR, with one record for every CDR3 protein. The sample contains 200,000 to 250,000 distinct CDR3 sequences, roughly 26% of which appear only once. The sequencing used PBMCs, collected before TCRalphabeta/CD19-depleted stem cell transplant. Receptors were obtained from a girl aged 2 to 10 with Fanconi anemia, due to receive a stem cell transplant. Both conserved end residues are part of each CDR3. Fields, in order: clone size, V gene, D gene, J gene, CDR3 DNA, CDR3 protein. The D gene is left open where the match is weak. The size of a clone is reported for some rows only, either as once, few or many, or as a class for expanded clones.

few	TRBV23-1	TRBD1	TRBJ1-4	TGCGCCAGCAGTCCAGACTCAGAACCGACAGGGGATGAAAAACTGTTTTTT	CASSPDSEPTGDEKLFF
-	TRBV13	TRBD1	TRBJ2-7	TGTGCCAGCAGCTTAGGCCCAACAGGGGGCTTCTACGAGCAGTACTTC	CASSLGPTGGFYEQYF
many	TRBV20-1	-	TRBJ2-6	TGCAGTGCTAGAGTCTTAGGGGTCCCCTTTTCTGGGGCCAACGTCCTGACTTTC	CSARVLGVPFSGANVLTF
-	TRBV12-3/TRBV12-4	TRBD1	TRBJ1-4	TGTGCCAGCAGTTTAGCCCAGGGGGGGCAAGGAGAAAAACTGTTTTTT	CASSLAQGGQGEKLFF
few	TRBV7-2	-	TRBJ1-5	TGTGCCAGCAGCTTAAATAGGGATCAGCCCCAGCATTTT	CASSLNRDQPQHF
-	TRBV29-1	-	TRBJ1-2	TGCAGCGTAATGACAGCCCCCCCTAGCTATGGCTACACCTTC	CSVMTAPPSYGYTF
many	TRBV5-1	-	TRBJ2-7	TGTGCCAGCAGCTTAGACGGCTACGAGCAGTACTTC	CASSLDGYEQYF
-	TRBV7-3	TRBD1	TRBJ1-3	TGTGCCAGCAGCCAGACAGGGGATGGAAACACCATATATTTT	CASSQTGDGNTIYF
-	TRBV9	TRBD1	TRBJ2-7	TGTGCCAGCAGTTATACAAGACAGGGGCCCTTCTACGAGCAGTACTTC	CASSYTRQGPFYEQYF
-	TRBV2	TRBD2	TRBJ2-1	TGTGCCAGCAGCTTACTAGCGGGGGGCCTACCGTTTAGCTCCTACAATGAGCAGTTCTTC	CASSLLAGGLPFSSYNEQFF
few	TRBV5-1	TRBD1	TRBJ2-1	TGCGCCAGCAGTCGGGACAGGTCCTACAATGAGCAGTTCTTC	CASSRDRSYNEQFF
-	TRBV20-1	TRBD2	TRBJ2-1	TGCAGTGCTGGGACTAGCGGGAGGAGGGGTAATGAGCAGTTCTTC	CSAGTSGRRGNEQFF
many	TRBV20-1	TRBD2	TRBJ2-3	TGCAGTGCTAGGAGACTAGCGGGGGCCTTCACAGATACGCAGTATTTT	CSARRLAGAFTDTQYF
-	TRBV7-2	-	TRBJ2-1	TGTGCCAGCAGCTTTAGTAGCGCAACCTACAATGAGCAGTTCTTC	CASSFSSATYNEQFF
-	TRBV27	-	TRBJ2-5	TGTGCCAGCAGTTTCAACAGGGTGGCAGAGACCCAGTACTTC	CASSFNRVAETQYF
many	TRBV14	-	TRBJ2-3	TGTGCCAGCAGCAGGGCCAACACAGATACGCAGTATTTT	CASSRANTDTQYF
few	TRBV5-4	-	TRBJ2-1	TGTGCCAGCACTCTAAACGGCCTAGAAAGGAATGAGCAGTTCTTC	CASTLNGLERNEQFF
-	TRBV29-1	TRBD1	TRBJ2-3	TGCAGCGTCCGACAGGGATCTAGCACAGATACGCAGTATTTT	CSVRQGSSTDTQYF
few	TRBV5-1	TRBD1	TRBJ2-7	TGCGCCAGCAGCAAGGACAGGGACGAGCAGTACTTC	CASSKDRDEQYF
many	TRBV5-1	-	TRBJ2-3	TGCGCCAGCAGCTTATGGCAGGGCCGTCCAGATACGCAGTATTTT	CASSLWQGRPDTQYF
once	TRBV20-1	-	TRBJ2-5	TGCAGTGCTAGAGCAGGCGGTAGGGAGACCCAGCACTTC	CSARAGGRETQHF
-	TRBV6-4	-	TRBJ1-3	TGTGCCAGCAGCAGGGTCCCCTCTGGAAACACCATATATTTT	CASSRVPSGNTIYF
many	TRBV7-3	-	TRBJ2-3	TGTGCCAGCAGCCGGGACCGGGCGGATACGCAGTATTTT	CASSRDRADTQYF
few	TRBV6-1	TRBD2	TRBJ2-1	TGTGCCAGCAAGCCGAGGCCGCTAGCGGTATACAATGAGCAGTTCTTC	CASKPRPLAVYNEQFF
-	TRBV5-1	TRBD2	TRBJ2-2	TGCGCCAGCAGCTTGGAACTAGCGGCCGGGGAGCTGTTTTTT	CASSLELAAGELFF
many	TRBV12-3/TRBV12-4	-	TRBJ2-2	TGTGCCAGCAGTTTAGTCCCTAGTATAGACGGGGAGCTGTTTTTT	CASSLVPSIDGELFF
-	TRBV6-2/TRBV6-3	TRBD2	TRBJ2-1	TGTGCCAGCAGTACGACCCAGGGACTCCTCGGGGGGACCAATGAGCAGTTCTTC	CASSTTQGLLGGTNEQFF
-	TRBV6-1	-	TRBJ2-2	TGTGCCAGCAGTGTCCCAGGGTTCACCGGGGAGCTGTTTTTT	CASSVPGFTGELFF
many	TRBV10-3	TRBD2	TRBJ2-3	TGTGCCATCAGTGAGGGACTAGCGGGGGGGCCAAGGGATACGCAGTATTTT	CAISEGLAGGPRDTQYF
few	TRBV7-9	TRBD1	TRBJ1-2	TGTGCCAGCAGCCCCGGACAGGGCCGAGATGGCTACACCTTC	CASSPGQGRDGYTF
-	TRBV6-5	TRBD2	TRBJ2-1	TGTGCCAGCAGTTACGGTGATAGCGGGGGTTCCTACAATGAGCAGTTCTTC	CASSYGDSGGSYNEQFF
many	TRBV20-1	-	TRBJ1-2	TGCAGTGCTGGCCGGGACACTAACCCCCAAGGCTACACCTTC	CSAGRDTNPQGYTF
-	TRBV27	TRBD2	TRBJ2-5	TGTGCCAGCAGTTTATTTCCAATGGGGTCTGTCGCGGGAGACCAAGAGACCCAGTACTTC	CASSLFPMGSVAGDQETQYF
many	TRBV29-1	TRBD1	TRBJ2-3	TGCAGCGTTCGGACAGGGGGCACAGATACGCAGTATTTT	CSVRTGGTDTQYF
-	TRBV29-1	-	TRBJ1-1	TGCAGCGTTGTCTTAACTGAAGCTTTCTTT	CSVVLTEAFF
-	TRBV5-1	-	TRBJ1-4	TGCGCCAGCAGCCTCCGGGACACTCGCGGAGGGGAAAAACTGTTTTTT	CASSLRDTRGGEKLFF
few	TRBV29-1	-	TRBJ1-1	TGCAGCGTTGTTGAGGACGAGGCCCTTGAAGCTTTCTTT	CSVVEDEALEAFF
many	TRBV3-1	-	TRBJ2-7	TGTGCCAGCAGCCAAGAGGCTGGTAGTAGGCCATTCTACGAGCAGTACTTC	CASSQEAGSRPFYEQYF
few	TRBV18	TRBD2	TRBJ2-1	TGTGCCAGCTCACCGGTGACTAGCGGTTACAATGAGCAGTTCTTC	CASSPVTSGYNEQFF
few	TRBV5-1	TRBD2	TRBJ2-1	TGCGCCAGCAGCTTGGGGCCTAGCGGGGGGAATGAGCAGTTCTTC	CASSLGPSGGNEQFF
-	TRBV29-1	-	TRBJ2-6	TGCAGCGCCCTCACTGGGGCCAACGTCCTGACTTTC	CSALTGANVLTF
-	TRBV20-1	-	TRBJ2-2	TGCAGTGCGAATGACGACGGGGAGCTGTTTTTT	CSANDDGELFF
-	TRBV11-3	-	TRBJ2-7	TGTGCCAGCAGCTCCAGGACAGGGAGGGTGAACTACGAGCAGTACTTC	CASSSRTGRVNYEQYF
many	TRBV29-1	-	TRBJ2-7	TGCAGCGTTGAAGATGAGGGGTCGGTGGACGAGCAGTACTTC	CSVEDEGSVDEQYF
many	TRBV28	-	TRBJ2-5	TGTGCCAGCAGTTTCCCCAGGGGGCGGGGGTCCCAGTACTTC	CASSFPRGRGSQYF
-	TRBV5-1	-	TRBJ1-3	TGCGCCAGCAGCTTGGACACTAGCTCTGGAAACACCATATATTTT	CASSLDTSSGNTIYF
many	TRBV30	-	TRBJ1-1	TGTGCCTGGAGTGTGGGGGGCACTGAAGCTTTCTTT	CAWSVGGTEAFF
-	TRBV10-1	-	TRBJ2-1	TGCGCCAGCACGGGGAGGGGGCAGGGCCCCTACAATGAGCAGTTCTTC	CASTGRGQGPYNEQFF